Below are 14 T cell receptor beta chains sequenced from a single sample in a study of cytomegalovirus exposure and HLA in healthy donors. The PCR ran on 60 Vbeta and 13 Jbeta primers. Clones were read by immunoSEQ multiplex PCR, and TCRdb kept only the in-frame ones, dropping some. The sample shows some 170,000 clones, 55% to 75% of them seen only once. The sequenced sample was PBMCs. All receptors derive from a human donor in good health.

This clone was counted between two and nine times. The chain carries TRBV13 and TRBJ2-3; TRBD2 matches 13 bases. Per germline, CDR1 PRHDT and CDR2 FYEKMQ (reference sequence). CDR3 length: 17 residues. V shed 4 bases and J 1 base; nucleotides not matched to a gene: 5. CDR3 amino acids: CASSSLGTSGGTDTQYF. CDR3 nucleotides: TGTGCCAGCAGCTCCCTTGGGACTAGCGGGGGCACAGATACGCAGTATTTT.

This clone was observed a few times. This chain uses TRBV20-1 with TRBJ1-4; D ambiguous. CDR1 is DFQATT, CDR2 SNEGSKA, per germline (reference sequence). The CDR3 has 11 residues. CDR3 sequence: CAAETNEKLFF. The CDR3 nucleotides read TGCGCCGCGGAAACTAATGAAAAACTGTTTTTT.

The chain recombines TRBV2 with TRBJ2-2; 7 nucleotides agree with TRBD2. V shed 9 bases and J 4 bases; nucleotides not matched to a gene: 2. CDR1 is SNHLY, CDR2 FYNNEI, per germline. The CDR3 has 12 amino acids. CDR3 in DNA: TGTGCCAGTGGGGGGGGCACCGGGGAGCTGTTTTTT. Translated, it gives CASGGGTGELFF.

The gene calls are TRBV10-2 and TRBJ2-7, with D perhaps matching TRBD1 (5 bases). Trimming stripped 5 bases from V and 6 bases from J, with 14 bases between. The CDR3 is 13 amino acids. Germline V lookup: CDR1 WSHSY, CDR2 SAAADI. This CDR3 is CASSKGQGREQYF. The CDR3 DNA reads TGCGCCAGCAGTAAAGGTCAGGGCCGCGAGCAGTACTTC.

This rearrangement joins TRBV10-3 to TRBJ1-1, with 9 bases lining up with TRBD1. The length of the CDR3 is 14 residues. CDR1 and CDR2 from the germline V gene are ENHRY and SYGVKD. V was pared by 1 base and J by 4 bases, with 1 base of the junction left unmatched. The CDR3 sequence: CAISELTGGTEAFF. As DNA, the CDR3 is TGTGCCATCAGTGAGTTGACAGGGGGCACTGAAGCTTTCTTT.

The rearrangement uses TRBV12-2 and TRBJ1-1; the DNA was not compared with TRBD1, the D call given in the table. TRBV12-2 is tagged as a pseudogene. The CDR3 length is 13 residues. The CDR3 spells CASRLGKDTEAFF. CDR3 DNA sequence: TGTGCAAGTCGCTTAGGGAAGGACACCGAAGCTTTCTTT.

The V gene is TRBV28, the J gene TRBJ2-4, with 9 bases fitting TRBD1. This CDR3 comprises 15 residues. Looked up from germline, CDR1 is MDHEN and CDR2 is SYDVKM. V was clipped by 2 bases and J by 6 bases; unmatched bases: 5. CDR3 protein: CASSLDRGSLNIQYF. In nucleotides, the CDR3 is TGTGCCAGCAGTTTAGACAGGGGGTCTTTAAACATTCAGTACTTC.

V is TRBV5-5 and J is TRBJ1-5; 8 nucleotides agree with TRBD1. CDR1 is SGHKS and CDR2 is YYEKEE in the germline V gene (reference sequence). The CDR3 runs 17 residues. V shed 0 bases, J shed 2 bases, and the junction held 7 bases outside the gene matches. DNA of the CDR3: TGTGCCAGCAGCTTGGGGGCTGGACAGGGTGGCAATCAGCCCCAGCATTTT. Translation gives CASSLGAGQGGNQPQHF.

This sequence joins TRBV9 and TRBJ2-7; perhaps TRBD1 as D (5 bases). V was trimmed by 3 bases and J by 2 bases, leaving 15 bases between them. Germline assignment: CDR1 SGDLS and CDR2 YYNGEE. The CDR3 is 15 amino acids. The CDR3 nucleotides read TGTGCCAGCAGCGAGGGGAAGGGTTCCACCTACGAGCAGTACTTC. Protein: CASSEGKGSTYEQYF.

This chain's CDR3 is CASSLRSTYEQYF. Here the CDR3 DNA reads TGTGCCAGCAGTCTCCGGTCAACCTACGAGCAGTACTTC. The chain combines TRBV5-4 with TRBJ2-7; D unresolved. The ends were cut back, 5 bases at V and 2 bases at J, with 11 bases in the middle. CDR1 and CDR2 from the germline V gene are SGHNT and YYREEE (reference sequence). This CDR3 is 13 amino acids long.

The J gene is TRBJ1-3, the V gene TRBV7-9; no reliable D call. Trimming stripped 6 bases from V and 2 bases from J, with 14 bases between. Germline V gives CDR1 SEHNR, CDR2 FQNEAQ (reference sequence). This CDR3 region has 15 residues. The CDR3 bases are TGTGCCAGCAGTTTCCGGGTTTCGCCTGGAAACACCATATATTTT. Encoded protein: CASSFRVSPGNTIYF.

V is TRBV28 and J is TRBJ1-2, with a tentative D call TRBD1 (5 bases). The CDR3 spans 13 residues. Germline lookup yields CDR1 MDHEN and CDR2 SYDVKM. Trimming took 6 bases from V and 4 from J, leaving 12 bases between them. The CDR3 DNA reads as TGTGCCAGCAGCTCGGGACTCGCCTATGGCTACACCTTC. As protein: CASSSGLAYGYTF.

The rearrangement links TRBV2 to TRBJ2-4; D might be TRBD1 (6 bases). V lost 6 bases and J lost 0, with 12 bases in between. Germline loops: CDR1 SNHLY, CDR2 FYNNEI. CDR3 length: 15 residues. CDR3 sequence (DNA): TGTGCCAGCAGGAGGGACACTGGAGCCAAAAACATTCAGTACTTC. Encoded protein: CASRRDTGAKNIQYF.

The V and J genes are TRBV7-8 and TRBJ2-2; tentatively, D is TRBD1 (6 bases). V was pared by 1 base and J by 6 bases, with 12 bases between. The germline gives CDR1 SGHVS, CDR2 FQNEAQ. The CDR3 covers 15 residues. Here the CDR3 DNA reads TGTGCCAGCAGCTTAGAACAGGGTGCGGCCGGGGAGCTGTTTTTT. Its translation is CASSLEQGAAGELFF.